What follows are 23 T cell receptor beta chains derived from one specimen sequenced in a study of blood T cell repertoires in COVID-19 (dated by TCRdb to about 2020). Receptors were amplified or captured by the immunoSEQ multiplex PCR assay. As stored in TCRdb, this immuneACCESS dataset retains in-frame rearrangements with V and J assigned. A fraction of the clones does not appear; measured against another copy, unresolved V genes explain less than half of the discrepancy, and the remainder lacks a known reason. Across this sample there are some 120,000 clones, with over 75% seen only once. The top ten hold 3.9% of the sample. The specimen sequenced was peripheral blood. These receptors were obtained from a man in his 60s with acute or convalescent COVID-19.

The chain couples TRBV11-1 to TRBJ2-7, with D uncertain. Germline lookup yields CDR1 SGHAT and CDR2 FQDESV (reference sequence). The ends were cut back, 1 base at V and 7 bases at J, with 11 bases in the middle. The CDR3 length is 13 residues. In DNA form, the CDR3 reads TGTGCCAGCAGCTTAGTGCCGTCCCGGGAGCAGTACTTC. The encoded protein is CASSLVPSREQYF.

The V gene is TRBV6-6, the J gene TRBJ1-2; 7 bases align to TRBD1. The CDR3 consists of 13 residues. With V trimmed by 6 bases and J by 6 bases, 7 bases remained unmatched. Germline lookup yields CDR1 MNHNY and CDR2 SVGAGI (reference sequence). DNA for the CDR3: TGTGCCAGCAGCCTATTACAGGGGAATGGCTACACCTTC. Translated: CASSLLQGNGYTF.

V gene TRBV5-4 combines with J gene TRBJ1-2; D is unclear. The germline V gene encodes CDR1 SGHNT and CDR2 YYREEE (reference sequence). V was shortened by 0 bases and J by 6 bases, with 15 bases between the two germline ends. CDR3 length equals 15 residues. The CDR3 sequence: CASSLGEGRSDGYTF. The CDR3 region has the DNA TGTGCCAGCAGCTTGGGAGAGGGCCGGTCGGATGGCTACACCTTC.

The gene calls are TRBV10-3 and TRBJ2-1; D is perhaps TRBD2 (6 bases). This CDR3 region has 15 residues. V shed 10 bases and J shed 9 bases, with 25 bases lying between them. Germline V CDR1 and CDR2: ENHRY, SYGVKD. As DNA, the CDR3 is TGTGCCACCCAGTCGCTGGACCACCTCGGGGGTGAGCAGTTCTTC. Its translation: CATQSLDHLGGEQFF.

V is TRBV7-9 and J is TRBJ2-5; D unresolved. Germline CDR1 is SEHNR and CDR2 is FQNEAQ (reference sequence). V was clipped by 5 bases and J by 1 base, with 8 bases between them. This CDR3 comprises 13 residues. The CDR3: CASSQHGQETQYF. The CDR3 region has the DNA TGTGCCAGCAGCCAACATGGCCAAGAGACCCAGTACTTC.

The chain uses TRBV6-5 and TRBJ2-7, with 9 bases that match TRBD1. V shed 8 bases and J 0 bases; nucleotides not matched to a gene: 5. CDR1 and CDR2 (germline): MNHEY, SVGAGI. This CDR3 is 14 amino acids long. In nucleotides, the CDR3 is TGTGCCAGCGCCGGGACAGGGAACTCCTACGAGCAGTACTTC. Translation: CASAGTGNSYEQYF.

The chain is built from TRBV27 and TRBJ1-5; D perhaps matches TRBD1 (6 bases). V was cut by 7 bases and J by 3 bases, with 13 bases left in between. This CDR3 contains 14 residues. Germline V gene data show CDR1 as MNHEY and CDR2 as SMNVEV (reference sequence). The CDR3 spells CASTPQGTNQPQHF. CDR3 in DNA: TGTGCCAGCACCCCACAGGGTACCAATCAGCCCCAGCATTTT.

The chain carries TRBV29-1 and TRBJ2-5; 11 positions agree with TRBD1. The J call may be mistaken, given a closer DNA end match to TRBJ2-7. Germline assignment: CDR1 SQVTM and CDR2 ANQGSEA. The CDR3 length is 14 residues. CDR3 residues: CSVAGQGVTYEQYF. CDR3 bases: TGCAGCGTGGCGGGACAGGGGGTAACCTACGAGCAGTACTTC.

This CDR3 is CATRQGLNTEAFF. In nucleotides, the CDR3 is TGTGCCACTCGACAGGGATTGAACACTGAAGCTTTCTTT. The chain has TRBV7-2 and TRBJ1-1; TRBD1 matches 7 bases. V lost 10 bases, J lost 0 bases, and 5 bases stayed unmatched. Germline CDR1 and CDR2: SGHTA and FQGNSA. CDR3 length: 13 amino acids. Drawing the rest from reference TRBV7-2 and TRBJ1-1, the complete variable domain is GAGVSQSPSNKVTEKGKDVELRCDPISGHTALYWYRQSLGQGLEFLIYFQGNSAPDKSGLPSDRFSAERTGGSVSTLTIQRTQQEDSAVYLCATRQGLNTEAFFGQGTRLTVV.

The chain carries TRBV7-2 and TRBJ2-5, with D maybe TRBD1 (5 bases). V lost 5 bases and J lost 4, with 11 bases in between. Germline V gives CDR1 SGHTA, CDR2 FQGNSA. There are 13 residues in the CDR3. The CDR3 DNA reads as TGTGCCAGCAGCCCAGGGATAGGAGAGACCCAGTACTTC. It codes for CASSPGIGETQYF.

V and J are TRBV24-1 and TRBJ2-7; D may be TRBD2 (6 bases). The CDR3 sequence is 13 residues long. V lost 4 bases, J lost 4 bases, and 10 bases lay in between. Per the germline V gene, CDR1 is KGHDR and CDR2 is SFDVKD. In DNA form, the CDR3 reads TGTGCCACCAGTGACCCCGGAGGGTACGAGCAGTACTTC. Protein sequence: CATSDPGGYEQYF.

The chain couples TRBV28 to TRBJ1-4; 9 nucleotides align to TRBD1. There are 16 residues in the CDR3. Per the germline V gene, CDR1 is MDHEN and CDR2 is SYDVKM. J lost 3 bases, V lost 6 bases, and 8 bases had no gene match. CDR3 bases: TGTGCCAGCAGGCGGGCGGGACAGGGCCCTAATGAAAAACTGTTTTTT. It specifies CASRRAGQGPNEKLFF.

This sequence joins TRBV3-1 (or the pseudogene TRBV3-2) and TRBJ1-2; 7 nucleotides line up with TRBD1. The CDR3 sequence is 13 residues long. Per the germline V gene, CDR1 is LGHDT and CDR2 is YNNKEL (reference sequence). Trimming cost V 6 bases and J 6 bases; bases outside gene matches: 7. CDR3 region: CASRRTGVDGYTF. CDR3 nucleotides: TGTGCCAGCAGACGCACAGGGGTGGATGGCTACACCTTC.

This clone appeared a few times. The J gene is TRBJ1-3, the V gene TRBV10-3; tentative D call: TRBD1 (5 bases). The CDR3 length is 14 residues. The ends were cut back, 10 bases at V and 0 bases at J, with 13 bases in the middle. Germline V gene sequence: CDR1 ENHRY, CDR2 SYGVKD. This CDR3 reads CATRQQSSGNTIYF. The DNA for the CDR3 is TGTGCCACCCGACAGCAGAGCTCTGGAAACACCATATATTTT.

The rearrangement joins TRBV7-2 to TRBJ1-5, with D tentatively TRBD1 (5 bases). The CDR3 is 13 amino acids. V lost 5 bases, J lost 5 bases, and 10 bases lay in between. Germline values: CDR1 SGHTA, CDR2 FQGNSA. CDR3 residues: CASSTNRYQPQHF. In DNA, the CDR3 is TGTGCCAGCAGCACCAACAGGTATCAGCCCCAGCATTTT.

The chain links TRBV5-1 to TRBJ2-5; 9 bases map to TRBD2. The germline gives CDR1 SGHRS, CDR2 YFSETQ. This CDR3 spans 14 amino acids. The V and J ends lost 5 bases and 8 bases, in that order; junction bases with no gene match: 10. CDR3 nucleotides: TGCGCCAGCAGTGGCGGGAGGGAGGCTGGAACCCAGTACTTC. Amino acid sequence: CASSGGREAGTQYF. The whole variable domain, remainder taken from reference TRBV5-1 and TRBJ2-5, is KAGVTQTPRYLIKTRGQQVTLSCSPISGHRSVSWYQQTPGQGLQFLFEYFSETQRNKGNFPGRFSGRQFSNSRSEMNVSTLELGDSALYLCASSGGREAGTQYFGPGTRLLVL.

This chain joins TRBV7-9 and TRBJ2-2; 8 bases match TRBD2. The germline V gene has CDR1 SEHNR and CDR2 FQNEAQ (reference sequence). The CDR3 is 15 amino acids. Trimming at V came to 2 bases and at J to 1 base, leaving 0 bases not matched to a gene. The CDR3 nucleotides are TGTGCCAGCAGCTTAACTAGCGGGAACACCGGGGAGCTGTTTTTT. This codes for CASSLTSGNTGELFF.

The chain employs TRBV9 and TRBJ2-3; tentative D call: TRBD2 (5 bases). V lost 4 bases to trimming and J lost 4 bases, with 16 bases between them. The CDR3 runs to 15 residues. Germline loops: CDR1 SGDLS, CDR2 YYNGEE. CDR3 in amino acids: CASSRLEGRADTQYF. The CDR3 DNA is TGTGCCAGCAGCCGTTTAGAGGGCAGAGCAGATACGCAGTATTTT.

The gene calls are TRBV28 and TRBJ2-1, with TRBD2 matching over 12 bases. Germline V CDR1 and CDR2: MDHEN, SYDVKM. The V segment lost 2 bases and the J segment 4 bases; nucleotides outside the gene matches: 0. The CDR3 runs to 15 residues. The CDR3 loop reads CASSLLAGGYNEQFF. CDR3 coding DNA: TGTGCCAGCAGTTTACTAGCGGGAGGGTACAATGAGCAGTTCTTC.

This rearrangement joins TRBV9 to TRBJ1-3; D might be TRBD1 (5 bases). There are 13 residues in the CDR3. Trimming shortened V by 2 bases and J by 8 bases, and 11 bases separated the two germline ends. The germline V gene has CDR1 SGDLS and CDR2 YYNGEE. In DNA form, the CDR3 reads TGTGCCAGCAGCGTGGAAGGGGAGGACACCATATATTTT. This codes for CASSVEGEDTIYF.

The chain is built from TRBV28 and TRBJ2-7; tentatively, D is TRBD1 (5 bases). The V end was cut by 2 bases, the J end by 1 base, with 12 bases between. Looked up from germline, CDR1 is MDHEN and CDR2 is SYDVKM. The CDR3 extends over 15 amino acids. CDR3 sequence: CASSLTGTLSYEQYF. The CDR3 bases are TGTGCCAGCAGTTTAACAGGAACTTTATCCTACGAGCAGTACTTC.

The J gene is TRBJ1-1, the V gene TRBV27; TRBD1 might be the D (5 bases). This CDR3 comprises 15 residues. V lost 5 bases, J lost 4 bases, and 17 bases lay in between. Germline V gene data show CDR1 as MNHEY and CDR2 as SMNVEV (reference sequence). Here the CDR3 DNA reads TGTGCCAGCAGTCTTGGGCAGGGCGGGGGCACTGAAGCTTTCTTT. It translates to CASSLGQGGGTEAFF.

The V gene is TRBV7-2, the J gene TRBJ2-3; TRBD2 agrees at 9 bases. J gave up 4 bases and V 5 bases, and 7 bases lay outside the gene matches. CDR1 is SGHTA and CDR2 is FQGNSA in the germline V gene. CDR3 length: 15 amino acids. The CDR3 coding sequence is TGTGCCAGCAGCCCACTAGCGGGTAATTCAGATACGCAGTATTTT. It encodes CASSPLAGNSDTQYF.